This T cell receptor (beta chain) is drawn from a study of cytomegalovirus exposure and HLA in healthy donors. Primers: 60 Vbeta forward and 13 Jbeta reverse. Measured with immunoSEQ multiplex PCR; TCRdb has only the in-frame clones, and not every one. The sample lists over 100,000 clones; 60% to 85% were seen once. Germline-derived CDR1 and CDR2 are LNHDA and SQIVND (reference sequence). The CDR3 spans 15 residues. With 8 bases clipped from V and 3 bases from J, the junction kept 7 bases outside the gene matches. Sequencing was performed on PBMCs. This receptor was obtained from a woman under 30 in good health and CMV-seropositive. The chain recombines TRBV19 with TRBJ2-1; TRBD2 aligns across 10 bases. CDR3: CASGGLAVNYNEQFF. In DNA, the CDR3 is TGTGCCAGTGGAGGACTAGCGGTGAACTACAATGAGCAGTTCTTC.